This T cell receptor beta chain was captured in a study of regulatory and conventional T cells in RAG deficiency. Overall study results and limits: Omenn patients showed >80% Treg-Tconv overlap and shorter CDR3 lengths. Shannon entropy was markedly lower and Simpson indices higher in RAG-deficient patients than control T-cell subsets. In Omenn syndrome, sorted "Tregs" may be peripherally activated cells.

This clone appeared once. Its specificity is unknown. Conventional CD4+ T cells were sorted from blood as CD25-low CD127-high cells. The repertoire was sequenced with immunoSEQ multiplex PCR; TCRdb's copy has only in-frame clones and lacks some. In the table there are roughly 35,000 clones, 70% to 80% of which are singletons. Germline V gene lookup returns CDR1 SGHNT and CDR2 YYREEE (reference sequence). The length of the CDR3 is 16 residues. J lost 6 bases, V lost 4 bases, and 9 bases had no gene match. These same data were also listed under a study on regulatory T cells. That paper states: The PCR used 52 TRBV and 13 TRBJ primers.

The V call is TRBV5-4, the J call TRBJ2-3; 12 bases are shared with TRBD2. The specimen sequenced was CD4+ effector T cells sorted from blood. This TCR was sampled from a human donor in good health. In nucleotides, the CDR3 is TGTGCCAGCAGCGTTCCAACTAGCGGGGGGTCCGATACGCAGTATTTT. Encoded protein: CASSVPTSGGSDTQYF.